This T cell receptor beta chain is drawn from a study of beta chain features in type 1 diabetes. Across the study: Sorted cells from all samples, numbering 107,917,701, were examined.

Study outcomes and limitations: Short templates might get an advantage during PCR, and this would be equal in patients and controls. Type 1 diabetes patients showed a moderate but significant shortening of TCRB CDR3s in all four CD4+ subsets.

What was sequenced were expressed TCRB transcripts, since all of the isolated RNA had been reverse transcribed. The method was immunoSEQ multiplex PCR; TCRdb's version includes in-frame clones alone and lacks a portion of them. In the table there are approximately 250,000 clones, around 15% of which are singletons. In the case of this clone: What it binds is unknown.

Looked up from germline, CDR1 is SGHTA and CDR2 is FQGNSA. V dropped 1 base and J dropped 7; count of bases not matched to a gene: 7. The CDR3 is 15 residues long. V gene TRBV7-2 combines with J gene TRBJ2-1; 7 bases are a match to TRBD2. The sequenced sample was naive CD4+ T cells from blood. This clonotype was sampled from a man between 25 and 39 years old with type 1 diabetes. The CDR3 spells CASSLVGGSRNEQFF. CDR3 DNA: TGTGCCAGCAGCTTAGTAGGCGGGAGTCGGAATGAGCAGTTCTTC.